This TCR beta chain is drawn from a study of T-cell reconstitution after alpha-beta-depleted transplantation in children. General observations from the study: About two months after transplant, alpha-beta T cells reportedly came from several hundred expanded graft clones.

Germline CDR1 LGHDT, CDR2 YNNKEL (reference sequence). The V gene end was trimmed by 5 bases and the J gene end by 5 bases; junction bases not matched to a gene: 13. The CDR3 has 18 residues. Notes on this clonotype: Its antigen is unidentified.

Preparing the TCRbeta library involved the use of unique molecular identifiers. TCRdb independently ran MiXCR on the PCR reads; one entry per CDR3 protein. Here the sample spans roughly 420,000 distinct CDR3 sequences, about 16% being singletons. This receptor was identified in a boy younger than two who had a stem cell transplant for Wiskott-Aldrich syndrome, so the T cells may come from the graft donor. The chain is built from TRBV3-1 and TRBJ2-2; 11 bases align to TRBD1. The source was PBMCs, mostly from graft donor cells, collected 360 days after TCRalphabeta/CD19-depleted stem cell transplant. The DNA of the CDR3 is TGTGCCAGCAGCAATGTGCAGAGGGACAGGGGGTGGACCGGGGAGCTGTTTTTT. Residues: CASSNVQRDRGWTGELFF. Looking up the rest from reference TRBV3-1 and TRBJ2-2 gives the full variable domain: DTAVSQTPKYLVTQMGNDKSIKCEQNLGHDTMYWYKQDSKKFLKIMFSYNNKELIINETVPNRFSPKSPDKAHLNLHINSLELGDSAVYFCASSNVQRDRGWTGELFFGEGSRLTVL.